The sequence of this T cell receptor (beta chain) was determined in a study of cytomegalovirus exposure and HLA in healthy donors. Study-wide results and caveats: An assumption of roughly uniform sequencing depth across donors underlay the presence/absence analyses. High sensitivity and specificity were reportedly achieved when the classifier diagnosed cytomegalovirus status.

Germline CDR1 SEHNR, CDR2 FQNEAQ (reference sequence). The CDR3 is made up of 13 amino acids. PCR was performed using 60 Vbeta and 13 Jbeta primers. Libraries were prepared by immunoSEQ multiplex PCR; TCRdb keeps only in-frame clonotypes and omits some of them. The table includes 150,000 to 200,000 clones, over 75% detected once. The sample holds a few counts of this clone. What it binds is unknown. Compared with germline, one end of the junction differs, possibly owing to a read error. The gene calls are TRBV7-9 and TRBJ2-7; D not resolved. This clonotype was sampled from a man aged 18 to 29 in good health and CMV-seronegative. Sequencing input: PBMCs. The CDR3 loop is CSSSRGRPYEQYF. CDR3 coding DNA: TGTTCCAGCTCACGTGGCAGGCCCTACGAGCAGTACTTC.